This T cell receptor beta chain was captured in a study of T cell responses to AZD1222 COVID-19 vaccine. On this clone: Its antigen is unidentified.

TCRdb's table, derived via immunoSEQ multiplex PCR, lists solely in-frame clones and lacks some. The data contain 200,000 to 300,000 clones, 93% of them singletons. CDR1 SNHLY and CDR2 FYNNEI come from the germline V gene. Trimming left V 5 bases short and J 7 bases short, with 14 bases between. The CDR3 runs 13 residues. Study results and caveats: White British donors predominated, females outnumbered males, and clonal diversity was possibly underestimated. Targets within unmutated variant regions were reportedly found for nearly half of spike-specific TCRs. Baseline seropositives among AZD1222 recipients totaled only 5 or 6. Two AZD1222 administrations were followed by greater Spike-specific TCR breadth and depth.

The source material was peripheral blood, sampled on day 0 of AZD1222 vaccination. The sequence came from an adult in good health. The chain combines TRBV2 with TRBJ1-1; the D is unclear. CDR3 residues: CASSHDGEVEAFF. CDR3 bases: TGTGCCAGCAGTCACGACGGGGAGGTTGAAGCTTTCTTT.